This entry describes one T cell receptor (beta chain). This sample stems from a study of blood T cell repertoires in COVID-19. Study summary: The United States, Italy and Spain supplied acute and convalescent COVID-19 samples.

Sequenced by immunoSEQ multiplex PCR; TCRdb stores in-frame clones only, minus some. The data contain under 250,000 clones, about 82% of them seen just once; the ten biggest clones take up roughly 5.2%. This clonotype was sampled from a woman aged 80 or over with COVID-19, enrolled during active disease. The sample comprised peripheral blood.

The CDR3 protein is CASSSYRVTGELFF. The DNA of the CDR3 is TGTGCCAGCAGTTCGTACAGGGTTACCGGGGAGCTGTTTTTT. The chain employs TRBV27 and TRBJ2-2; D perhaps matches TRBD1 (6 bases). The germline gives CDR1 MNHEY, CDR2 SMNVEV (reference sequence). V was clipped by 4 bases and J by 5 bases, with 11 bases between them. The CDR3 spans 14 residues.